This T cell receptor (beta chain) comes out of a study of technical replicates of blood from a few donors. The assay was immunoSEQ multiplex PCR, and TCRdb's table has in-frame clones only and misses some. The sample has 65,000 to 80,000 clones, 96% seen once. There are 16 residues in the CDR3. Germline CDR1 reads LGHNA; CDR2 reads YNFKEQ. V dropped 3 bases and J dropped 1; count of bases not matched to a gene: 4. Sequences were obtained from T cells isolated from PBMCs. The chain couples TRBV4-2 to TRBJ2-1; the match to TRBD1 covers 9 bases. The sequence was obtained from a human donor in good health. The CDR3 bases are TGTGCCAGCAGCCAGGACAGGGGACCATCCTACAATGAGCAGTTCTTC. It encodes CASSQDRGPSYNEQFF.